This TCR beta chain was sequenced in a study of blood T cell repertoires in COVID-19 (dated by TCRdb to 2020 to 2021). Describing the broader study: The collaborator samples originated in the United States, Italy and Spain and spanned the acute and convalescent phases of COVID-19. The prospective study material was composed of cDNA or gDNA derived from T cells, B-cell-depleted T cells, or PBMCs. Deeply sampled blood TCRbeta repertoires from subjects exposed to, actively infected with, or recovered from COVID-19 were included in the dataset. The repertoires were released in a freely available public database intended as a resource for research on the immune response to SARS-CoV-2. The samples were drawn from the first 160 participants of the ongoing ImmuneRACE study and from some 1,300 subjects provided by 6 global collaborators. A de-identified subject ID, COVID-19 status, age in years and sex were almost always included in the sample metadata. HLA class I and class II types, where available, came from metadata supplied by the sample provider rather than from assay-based typing.

Beyond this particular receptor, the publication reports: The quantity of clinical and demographic metadata differed by source and by participant and was supplied without curation.

Whole blood was collected in K2EDTA tubes by collaborating institutions according to the institutions' own protocols. For TCRbeta analysis, collaborator samples were shipped as frozen whole blood, as isolated PBMCs, or as DNA extracted from either sample type. With respect to this clone: Its antigen specificity is not known. No per-base quality is available; no much larger clone lies one base away. Other nucleotide sequences in the sample specify the same CDR3.

Inclusive of the bounding cysteine and phenylalanine, the CDR3 is 15 residues long. CDR3 DNA is the only sequence kept; it has 45 bases, read in frame from the first base. Trimming accounts for 3 bases at V and 1 base at J, while the number of junction bases matched to no gene is 2. The germline V gene supplies CDR1 SNHLY and CDR2 FYNNEI. The immunoSEQ Assay, a bias-controlled multiplex PCR, was used to amplify TCRbeta CDR3 regions from genomic DNA. In the paper's pipeline: The number of nucleated cells in each sample was estimated by amplification of reference gene primers within the assay. Sequence reads were collapsed and filtered to measure the absolute abundance of every unique TCRbeta CDR3 rearrangement. For each sample, productive Simpson clonality was calculated as the square root of Simpson's diversity index across productive rearrangements. TCRdb carries this immuneACCESS record with in-frame sequences only. Its versions omit some clonotypes, under half of them owing to an unresolved V gene in the studies checked, with the rest unexplained. D and trimming were read from the DNA, whereas the V and J calls and clone size are those reported in that table. The sample data list about 190,000 clones, and about nine tenths of these were observed just once. 1.1% of the sample comes from the top ten.

The TCR comes from a man between 25 and 39 years old with acute or convalescent COVID-19. The sample comprised peripheral blood. This sequence uses TRBV2 and TRBJ1-5, and 8 junction bases match TRBD1. In nucleotides, the sequence is TGTGCCAGCAGTGAGACAGGGGTAAGCAATCAGCCCCAGCATTTT. It translates as CASSETGVSNQPQHF.